This T cell receptor (beta chain) was sequenced in a study of blood T cell repertoires in COVID-19. Germline assignment: CDR1 SGHDT and CDR2 YYEEEE. Trimming left V 3 bases short and J 8 bases short, with 17 bases between. The CDR3 has 14 amino acids. The data were produced by immunoSEQ multiplex PCR, yet TCRdb's version contains in-frame clones alone and is incomplete. Of about 400,000 clones in the sample, around 89% are singletons; the top ten hold approximately 1%. This chain links TRBV5-6 with TRBJ1-2; D remains ambiguous. Sequencing was done on a sample of PBMCs or T cells enriched from blood (not recorded which). The sequence was collected from a woman aged 25-40 years with acute COVID-19. The CDR3 protein is CASSSGPSEGGYTF. CDR3 bases: TGTGCCAGCAGCTCCGGGCCCTCCGAGGGCGGCTACACCTTC.